The sequence of this T cell receptor (beta chain) was determined in a study of blood T cell repertoires in COVID-19. Study context: The samples span acute and convalescent COVID-19 from the United States, Italy and Spain. From T cells, B-cell-depleted T cells, or PBMCs came the material, which was cDNA or gDNA.

Method: immunoSEQ multiplex PCR; TCRdb's copy keeps in-frame clones and lacks some. Of under 75,000 clones in the sample, 80% were seen once. From germline, CDR1 is MNHEY and CDR2 SVGEGT. Losses at the gene ends were 5 bases for V and 3 bases for J; bases not matched to a gene: 5. The CDR3 spans 14 residues. Specimen: peripheral blood. V gene TRBV6-2 or TRBV6-3 combines with J gene TRBJ2-7; 9 bases match TRBD1. The sequence derives from a man between 65 and 85 years old who had recovered from COVID-19. The CDR3 here is CASSDGTGLYEQYF. For the CDR3, the DNA is TGTGCCAGCAGTGACGGGACAGGGCTCTACGAGCAGTACTTC.